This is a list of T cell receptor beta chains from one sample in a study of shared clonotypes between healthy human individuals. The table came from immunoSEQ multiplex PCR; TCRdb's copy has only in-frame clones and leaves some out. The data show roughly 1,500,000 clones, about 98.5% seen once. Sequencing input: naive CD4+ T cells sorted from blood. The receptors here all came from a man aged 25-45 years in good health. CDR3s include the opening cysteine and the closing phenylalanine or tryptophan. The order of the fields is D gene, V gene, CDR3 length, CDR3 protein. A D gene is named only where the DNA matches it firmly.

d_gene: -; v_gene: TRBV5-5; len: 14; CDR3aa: CASSGGQPQETQYF
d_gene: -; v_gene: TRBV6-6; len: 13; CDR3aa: CATTGHLNTEAFF
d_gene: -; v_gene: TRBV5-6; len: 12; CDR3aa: CASSSRTNEQFF
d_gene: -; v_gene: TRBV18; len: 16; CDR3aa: CASSQTPTLSTDTQYF
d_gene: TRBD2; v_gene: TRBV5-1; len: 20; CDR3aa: CASSLAVRLVSREGQLEQFF
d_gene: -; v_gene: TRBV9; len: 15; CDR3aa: CASSVTGSGADTQYF
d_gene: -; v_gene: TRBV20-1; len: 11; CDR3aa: CSAVRGNTIYF
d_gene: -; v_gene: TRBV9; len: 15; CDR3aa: CASTVDSHLFGELFF
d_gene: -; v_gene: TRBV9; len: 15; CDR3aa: CASSVDGRPTDTQYF
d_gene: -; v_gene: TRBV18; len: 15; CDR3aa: CASSPPPGALNEQFF
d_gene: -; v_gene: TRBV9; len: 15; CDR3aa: CASSVGAQNTGELFF
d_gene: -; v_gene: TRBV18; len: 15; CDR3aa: CASSPLASGANEQFF
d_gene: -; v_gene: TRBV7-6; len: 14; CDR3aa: CASSLVGEHNEQFF
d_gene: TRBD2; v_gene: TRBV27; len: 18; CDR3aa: CASTYRMGLAKSADTQYF
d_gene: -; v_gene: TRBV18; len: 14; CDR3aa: CASSPVGRNTEAFF
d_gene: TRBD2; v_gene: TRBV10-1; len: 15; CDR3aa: CASSDLAGGQNEQFF
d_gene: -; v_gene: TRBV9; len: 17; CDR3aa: CASSPSSSGFSTDTQYF
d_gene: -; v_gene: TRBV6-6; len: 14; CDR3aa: CASSYSRAPETQYF
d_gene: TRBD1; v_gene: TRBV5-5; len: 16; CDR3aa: CASSLEGQGNLDEQYF